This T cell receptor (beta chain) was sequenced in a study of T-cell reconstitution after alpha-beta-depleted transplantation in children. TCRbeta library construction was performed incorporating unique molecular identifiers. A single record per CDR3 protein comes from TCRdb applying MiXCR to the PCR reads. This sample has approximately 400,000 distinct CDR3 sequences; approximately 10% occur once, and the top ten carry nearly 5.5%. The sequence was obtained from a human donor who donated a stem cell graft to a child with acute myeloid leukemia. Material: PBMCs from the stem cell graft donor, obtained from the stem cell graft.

The CDR3: CASSLGVAGGGTDTQYF. CDR3 nucleotides: TGTGCCAGCAGCTTAGGGGTCGCGGGAGGCGGGACAGATACGCAGTATTTT. The chain joins TRBV7-2 to TRBJ2-3; TRBD2 aligns across 8 bases. Trimming removed 1 base from V and 3 bases from J; junction bases left unmatched: 9. Germline V gene lookup returns CDR1 SGHTA and CDR2 FQGNSA. This CDR3 is 17 amino acids long.